What follows describes a single TCR beta chain. This clone appeared a single time. This clone's antigen is unknown. Base-call qualities are not available, and no considerably larger clone is one nucleotide away. This sample was taken from a study of T cell responses to AZD1222 COVID-19 vaccine (dated by TCRdb to 2020 to 2023). Some background on the complete study: A total of 233 trial participants underwent TCR sequencing, of whom about 210 had received two doses of AZD1222 and about 25 had received two doses of the MenACWY control vaccine. Trial participants were enrolled into age subgroups of 18-55, 56-69 and 70-plus years, which contained around 150, 28 and 57 TCR-sequenced participants, respectively.

The CDR3 regions of human TCRbeta chains were analyzed by immunosequencing. Per the authors' processing: Repertoire TCRs were checked for matches against a reference library of SARS-CoV-2-specific TCRs that had been generated using the MIRA antigen-specificity platform. Breadth was defined as the fraction of unique TCRs that were SARS-CoV-2-associated. Depth was defined as the fraction of total T cells that were SARS-CoV-2-associated. Using the MIRA data, every spike-specific TCR was mapped to the spike region that the TCR reacted to and assigned to either a CD4 or a CD8 class. Log10-transformed breadth and depth values were compared by one-way ANOVA with Sidak's multiple comparisons tests. The table comes from immuneACCESS by way of TCRdb, which keeps in-frame sequences with V and J called. Part of the clones is missing from these tables; in studies checked, under half for an unresolved V gene and the rest for unknown reasons. V and J calls and clone size are given by that table; D and trimming were obtained from the DNA. The sample contains 100,000 to 150,000 clones, approximately 90% of them found a single time. 4.2% of the sample comes from the top ten.

The meaning of the sample's time point label: about 28 days (+/-7) after the second vaccine dose. The treatment or condition label on this specimen signifies: meningococcal conjugate vaccine given as trial control. Samples from vaccinated people were obtained from the UK trials COV001 and COV002, which included a single-blind randomized controlled phase 2/3 trial of AZD1222 (ChAdOx1 nCoV-19) in healthy adults. For TCRbeta chain sequencing, PBMC samples were collected from trial participants at day 0 and at day 28 after the second dose. From the cysteine up to the phenylalanine, the CDR3 has a length of 15 residues. Left in the record is the CDR3 DNA by itself, 45 bases read in frame from the first base. In the germline V gene (reference sequence), CDR1 corresponds to LGHDT and CDR2 to YNNKEL. Trimming removed 1 base from V and 7 bases from J; the gene matches leave 2 bases unexplained. Study-wide findings and limitations: A significant rise in spike-specific TCR breadth and depth was observed after two AZD1222 doses relative to day 0 and relative to MenACWY recipients. In the small 56-69-year group, the increase in depth fell short of significance, most likely because of low power. Conclusions about previously exposed vaccinees were limited because only six or seven AZD1222 recipients were SARS-CoV-2 seropositive at baseline. Reportedly, close to half of the unique spike-specific TCRs recognized epitopes lying outside the regions that are mutated in the B.1.351 and B.1.1.7 variants. Participants were mostly white British, with more females than males. The authors suggested clonal diversity may have been underestimated. No day 14 peak-response samples were available, so repertoires were characterized only after the peak T cell response. Vaccine-associated CD4 TCRs spanned the whole spike protein, with dominant responses in regions 160-218 and 743-854.

This clonotype was sampled from an adult who received the MenACWY meningococcal vaccine as a control. Source: peripheral blood, taken 28 days after the second dose of the MenACWY control vaccine. The chain is made from TRBV3-1 (or the pseudogene TRBV3-2) and TRBJ2-1; the central 12 bases match TRBD2. The CDR3 amino acid sequence is: CASSQGLAGANEQFF. The DNA is as follows: TGTGCCAGCAGCCAAGGACTAGCGGGAGCTAATGAGCAGTTCTTC.